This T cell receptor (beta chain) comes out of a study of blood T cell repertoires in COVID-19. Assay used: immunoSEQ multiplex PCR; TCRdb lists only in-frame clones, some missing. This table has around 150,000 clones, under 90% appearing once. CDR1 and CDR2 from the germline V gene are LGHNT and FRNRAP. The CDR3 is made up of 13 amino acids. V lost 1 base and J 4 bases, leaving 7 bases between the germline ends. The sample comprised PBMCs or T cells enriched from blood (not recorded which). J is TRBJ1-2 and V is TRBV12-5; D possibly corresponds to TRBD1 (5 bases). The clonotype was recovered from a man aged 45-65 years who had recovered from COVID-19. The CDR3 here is CASGLGQSYGYTF. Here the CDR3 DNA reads TGTGCTAGTGGTTTGGGACAGTCCTATGGCTACACCTTC.